The following is a T cell receptor (beta chain) sequence with its context. Its antigen remains unidentified. The missing conserved phenylalanine or tryptophan at the end of this CDR3 makes a read error likely. The germline V gene encodes CDR1 MNHNS and CDR2 SASEGT. The CDR3 totals 10 residues. This record comes from a study of tumor and adjacent non-tumor tissue in lung cancer. The wider study: Samples averaged roughly 4 million productive TCRbeta reads each.

No cell sorting was done before RNA was extracted from the tissue. Chemotherapy-naive patients with new lung cancer underwent thoracic surgery in China, August–November 2014. Broader study findings: Significantly higher TCR diversity was found in tumor than normal lung.

A modified ARM-PCR protocol with three rounds of nested PCR amplified TCRbeta. TCRdb itself ran the multiplex PCR reads through MiXCR, one entry per CDR3 protein. This sample carries 85,000 to 100,000 distinct CDR3 sequences, less than 80% of them seen once, and the ten largest clones take approximately 16%. The TCR comes from a man aged 60-69 years with non-small cell lung cancer. The source material was lung tumor tissue. The V and J genes are TRBV6-1 and TRBJ2-1; D gene unclear. CDR3: CARSLNEQFL. Written as DNA, the CDR3 is TGTGCCCGCAGCTTGAATGAGCAGTTCTTA.